The subject of this entry is one T cell receptor (beta chain). Its antigen is not yet known. No much larger clone is present one base from it, and per-base qualities are unavailable. This sample is part of a study of OX40 agonist ivuxolimab in advanced cancers. With regard to the full study: Ivuxolimab, which targeted the costimulatory receptor OX40 (CD134), was an agonistic, fully human IgG2 monoclonal antibody. Intravenous ivuxolimab was administered to patients every 2 weeks at six dose levels: 0.01, 0.1, 0.3, 1.5, 3 and 10 mg/kg. Among the roughly 52 dose-escalation patients, 19 had hepatocellular carcinoma, roughly 15 melanoma, 9 renal cell carcinoma and 9 head and neck cancer. In the dose-escalation cohort, approximately 83% of patients were male, and the mean age was 60 years with a range of about 20 to 80. Prior anti-PD-1, anti-PD-L1 or anti-CTLA-4 therapy was permitted, and approximately 41% of dose-escalation patients had received checkpoint inhibitors. Partial responses occurred in three dose-escalation patients, of whom one had hepatocellular carcinoma and two had cutaneous melanoma. Peripheral TCRbeta sequencing aimed to test whether ivuxolimab altered TCR sequence diversity and caused clonal T-cell expansion. The monotherapy dose-escalation portion (N ≈ 50 patients) of the phase I ivuxolimab trial is reported in the paper. Broader findings and caveats from the paper: After ivuxolimab, more expanded clones were found on average in CD8+ T cells than in CD4+ T cells. Low levels of normalized T-cell clonal expansion were also seen in some patients who did not respond. Antigen specificity was not determined for the clonally expanded peripheral T cells. Partial responders in the 0.1-3.0 mg/kg groups had among the lowest normalized peripheral clonal expansion, especially among CD8+ T cells. At doses of 0.1 to 3.0 mg/kg, clonal expansion of both CD4+ and CD8+ T cells in blood was seen between baseline and week 6.

Patients with a history of autoimmune disease or receiving systemic immunosuppression were excluded from the trial. Peripheral blood for TCR sequencing was collected from all dose cohorts at baseline, on cycle 4 day 1, and on cycle 7 day 1. The samples were drawn from a first-in-human, open-label, multicenter phase I dose-escalation trial of ivuxolimab. Adults with locally advanced or metastatic head and neck squamous cell, hepatocellular, melanoma or renal cell carcinoma were enrolled in the trial. Before TCR sequencing, CD4+ T cells and CD8+ T cells were sorted from peripheral blood as separate populations. Genomic DNA was extracted from sorted cells for sequencing of the TCRbeta CDR3 region. The immunoSEQ Assay was used to sequence the TCRbeta CDR3 regions. Here the immuneACCESS table is served through TCRdb, limited to in-frame sequences with V and J called. Missing clones are a known gap in these copies; in checked studies unresolved V genes cover under half, and the rest lacks a known reason. A total of 30,000 to 45,000 clones appear in this sample, around nine tenths of them only once. The ten largest clones take up about 20% of the sample.

The CDR3 runs 16 residues from the cysteine to the phenylalanine. Only the CDR3 part of the read is kept: 48 bases, read in frame from the first base. Trimming accounts for 5 bases at V and 2 bases at J, while the number of junction bases matched to no gene is 12. Via the germline V gene, CDR1 is MDHEN and CDR2 SYDVKM. The receptor chain draws on TRBV28 and TRBJ2-7, with 7 middle bases fitting TRBD2. The specimen comprised CD4+ or CD8+ T cells sorted from blood, sampled in a trial of the OX40 agonist ivuxolimab. The clonotype was recovered from an adult with an advanced solid tumor such as melanoma, head and neck, liver or kidney cancer. The bases read TGTGCCAGCAGTCCGCTCACTAGCGCCCCGCCCTACGAGCAGTACTTC. It translates to CASSPLTSAPPYEQYF.